Sequencing of this TCR beta chain was carried out in a study of blood T cell repertoires in COVID-19. In its sample, this clone was seen once. Trimming took 5 bases from V and 10 from J, leaving 21 bases between them. CDR3 length: 15 amino acids. CDR1 is SGHTA, CDR2 FQGTGA, per germline. Assay: immunoSEQ multiplex PCR; the TCRdb copy retains only in-frame clones and omits some. The sample carries under 250,000 clones, approximately 91% recorded once. The chain employs TRBV7-3 and TRBJ2-1; maybe TRBD1 (6 bases). The source material was peripheral blood. This TCR was sampled from a man between 45 and 60 years old with COVID-19, enrolled during active disease. In DNA, the CDR3 is TGTGCCAGCAGCCCCATCCCCCGACAGGCCCAAGAGCAGTTCTTC. Translation: CASSPIPRQAQEQFF.